These 32 T cell receptor beta chains were sequenced from one sample in a study of metastatic and nonmetastatic thyroid tumors. No patient had received any treatment before thyroid surgery. TCRdb re-called the PCR reads with MiXCR. The sample contains around 40,000 clones, about 17% of which appear only once. The sample comprised blood. These receptors were taken from a male donor with papillary thyroid cancer or a benign thyroid nodule (not recorded which). Some clones in this sample may be carry-over from other donors' samples.

This clone appeared many times. J is TRBJ1-6 and V is TRBV28; D not certain. Germline V gene data show CDR1 as MDHEN and CDR2 as SYDVKM. Trimming removed 5 bases from V and 5 bases from J, with 4 bases in between. This CDR3 has 12 residues. Here the CDR3 reads CASSTNNSPLHF. Written as DNA, the CDR3 is TGTGCCAGCAGTACCAATAATTCACCCCTCCACTTT.

There are many counts of this clone. The rearrangement uses TRBV2 and TRBJ2-7, with D maybe TRBD2 (6 bases). CDR3 length equals 12 residues. Trimming shortened V by 3 bases and J by 6 bases, and 9 bases separated the two germline ends. CDR1 SNHLY and CDR2 FYNNEI come from the germline V gene. For the CDR3, the DNA is TGTGCCAGCAGTGAGGCCGGGAGCGAGCAGTACTTC. Translated: CASSEAGSEQYF.

The sample holds many counts of this clone. This sequence joins TRBV6-2 or TRBV6-3 and TRBJ1-1; D perhaps matches TRBD1 (5 bases). The V end lost 2 bases, the J end lost 5 bases, and 15 bases lay between the germline ends. The V gene's germline CDR1 is MNHEY and CDR2 SVGEGT. This CDR3 spans 15 amino acids. Written as DNA, the CDR3 is TGTGCCAGCAGTTACAGGGGCAAAAGCGGGACTGAAGCTTTCTTT. It codes for CASSYRGKSGTEAFF.

At least ten counts were recorded for this clone. V is TRBV11-2 and J is TRBJ2-3; TRBD1 matches at 7 bases. The CDR3 is 15 residues long. The V gene end was trimmed by 1 base and the J gene end by 6 bases; junction bases not matched to a gene: 7. The V gene's germline CDR1 is SGHAT and CDR2 FQNNGV. CDR3 protein: CASSLGQGEFDTQYF. The CDR3 bases are TGTGCCAGCAGCTTAGGCCAGGGGGAATTTGATACGCAGTATTTT. Drawing the rest from reference TRBV11-2 and TRBJ2-3, the complete variable domain is EAGVAQSPRYKIIEKRQSVAFWCNPISGHATLYWYQQILGQGPKLLIQFQNNGVVDDSQLPKDRFSAERLKGVDSTLKIQPAKLEDSAVYLCASSLGQGEFDTQYFGPGTRLTVL.

The rearrangement joins TRBV27 to TRBJ2-1; 11 bases fit TRBD2. Germline CDR1 reads MNHEY; CDR2 reads SMNVEV (reference sequence). The CDR3 extends over 14 amino acids. V was clipped by 5 bases and J by 7 bases; unmatched bases: 4. As DNA, the CDR3 is TGTGCCAGCAGTATTCGACTAGCGGGAAATGAGCAGTTCTTC. This encodes CASSIRLAGNEQFF.

This clone was observed at least ten times. The V gene is TRBV2, the J gene TRBJ1-4; the match to TRBD1 covers 10 bases. The CDR3 has 14 residues. V shed 10 bases, J shed 8 bases, and the junction held 10 bases outside the gene matches. Looked up from germline, CDR1 is SNHLY and CDR2 is FYNNEI. The DNA for the CDR3 is TGTGCCATCGAGGACCGGGACAGGGGCGAAAAACTGTTTTTT. It yields the protein CAIEDRDRGEKLFF.

This clone came up many times. V gene TRBV30 combines with J gene TRBJ2-7; TRBD1 agrees at 12 bases. CDR1 GTSNPN and CDR2 SVGIG come from the germline V gene (reference sequence). This CDR3 is built from 13 residues. The V gene end was trimmed by 3 bases and the J gene end by 4 bases; junction bases not matched to a gene: 1. The CDR3 here is CAWRGQGAYEQYF. The CDR3 region has the DNA TGTGCCTGGAGGGGACAGGGGGCGTACGAGCAGTACTTC.

In its sample, this clone was seen many times. This rearrangement joins TRBV5-1 to TRBJ1-1; TRBD1 agrees at 8 bases. CDR3 length: 14 amino acids. Germline V gene lookup returns CDR1 SGHRS and CDR2 YFSETQ. Losses at the gene ends were 3 bases for V and 0 bases for J; bases not matched to a gene: 1. The CDR3 region is CASSSTGVNTEAFF. Written as DNA, the CDR3 is TGCGCCAGCAGCTCGACAGGGGTGAACACTGAAGCTTTCTTT. The full variable domain, completed using reference TRBV5-1 and TRBJ1-1, is KAGVTQTPRYLIKTRGQQVTLSCSPISGHRSVSWYQQTPGQGLQFLFEYFSETQRNKGNFPGRFSGRQFSNSRSEMNVSTLELGDSALYLCASSSTGVNTEAFFGQGTRLTVV.

As for this clone: One end of the junction is discordant with germline, which a read error may explain. This sequence joins TRBV2 and TRBJ1-2; D gene uncertain. Germline CDR1 is SNHLY and CDR2 is FYNNEI. The CDR3 has 12 residues. This CDR3 reads CTSTLVDYGYTF. DNA for the CDR3: TGTACCAGCACTCTGGTTGACTATGGCTACACCTTC.

This clone was counted a single time. In this CDR3 the conserved last residue, phenylalanine or tryptophan, is missing, so a read error is likely. DNA of the CDR3: TGCGCCAGCAGCTTGGCCGTATCAGGTTTGACCTACGAGCAGTACATC. Residues: CASSLAVSGLTYEQYI. The V and J genes are TRBV5-1 and TRBJ2-7; D unclear. The CDR3 runs 16 residues. The V gene lost 0 bases and the J gene lost 2 bases, with 15 bases spanning the gap. Germline loops: CDR1 SGHRS, CDR2 YFSETQ.

In this sample, this clone turned up a few times. V is TRBV5-4 and J is TRBJ2-3; the D call may be TRBD1 or TRBD2 (5 bases each). V shed 0 bases and J shed 4 bases, with 9 bases lying between them. CDR1 is SGHNT, CDR2 YYREEE, per germline (reference sequence). The CDR3 spans 14 residues. The CDR3 loop is CASSLVGDADTQYF. The CDR3 bases are TGTGCCAGCAGCTTGGTCGGGGACGCAGATACGCAGTATTTT.

This clone was detected many times. The chain employs TRBV3-1 and TRBJ1-4, with a possible D match to TRBD1 (6 bases). Germline values: CDR1 LGHDT, CDR2 YNNKEL (reference sequence). This CDR3 contains 14 residues. Trimming removed 2 bases at V and 7 bases at J, with 11 bases between. The CDR3 region is CASSQNRAAEKLFF. The CDR3 region has the DNA TGTGCCAGCAGCCAAAACAGGGCGGCTGAAAAACTGTTTTTT. The full variable domain, with the rest looked up from reference TRBV3-1 and TRBJ1-4, is DTAVSQTPKYLVTQMGNDKSIKCEQNLGHDTMYWYKQDSKKFLKIMFSYNNKELIINETVPNRFSPKSPDKAHLNLHINSLELGDSAVYFCASSQNRAAEKLFFGSGTQLSVL.

V is TRBV6-1 and J is TRBJ2-7; tentatively, D is TRBD1 (6 bases). There are 15 residues in the CDR3. Trimming left V 2 bases short and J 9 bases short, with 20 bases between. The germline gives CDR1 MNHNS, CDR2 SASEGT. CDR3 loop: CASSESAGTPNGQYF. The CDR3 region has the DNA TGTGCCAGCAGTGAATCGGCAGGGACACCTAACGGGCAGTACTTC.

This clone was detected many times. Other DNA sequences in the same sample also yield this CDR3. The chain joins TRBV7-2 to TRBJ2-2, with D possibly matching TRBD2 (5 bases). V was clipped by 1 base and J by 6 bases, with 12 bases between them. The CDR3 runs 15 residues. Germline assignment: CDR1 SGHTA and CDR2 FQGNSA. CDR3 amino acids: CASSLVAGLPGELFF. The CDR3 DNA sequence: TGTGCCAGCAGCTTAGTGGCAGGACTCCCCGGGGAGCTGTTTTTT.

In this sample, this clone turned up many times. CDR3 DNA: TGTGCCAGCAGCTTGGGGACTAGCGGAGGCTCCTACAATGAGCAGTTCTTC. This codes for CASSLGTSGGSYNEQFF. The chain carries TRBV5-6 and TRBJ2-1; TRBD2 aligns across 10 bases. J was trimmed by 0 bases and V by 0 bases; bases with no gene match: 3. Germline V gene lookup returns CDR1 SGHDT and CDR2 YYEEEE. This CDR3 spans 17 amino acids.

V is TRBV11-3 and J is TRBJ1-3; 9 bases line up with TRBD1. CDR1 SGHNT and CDR2 YENEEA come from the germline V gene. The CDR3 is 16 amino acids. V lost 7 bases and J lost 3; bases outside the gene matches: 10. CDR3 protein: CASIQSRQGVGNTIYF. The CDR3 nucleotides read TGTGCCAGCATCCAATCTCGACAGGGGGTTGGAAACACCATATATTTT.

This clone was picked up many times. The rearrangement links TRBV7-9 to TRBJ1-1; D is possibly TRBD1 (5 bases). The V and J ends lost 5 bases and 1 base respectively, with 17 bases between them. There are 16 residues in the CDR3. Germline V CDR1 and CDR2: SEHNR, FQNEAQ (reference sequence). DNA for the CDR3: TGTGCCAGCAGCCCGGACCTTCTCGGGACGAACACTGAAGCTTTCTTT. The encoded protein is CASSPDLLGTNTEAFF.

This clone was picked up one time. J is TRBJ2-7 and V is TRBV3-1; D uncertain. CDR1 LGHDT and CDR2 YNNKEL come from the germline V gene (reference sequence). The CDR3 extends over 14 amino acids. Trimming cost V 6 bases and J 3 bases, with 15 bases left between them. The CDR3 region is CASSLINGNYEQYF. DNA of the CDR3: TGTGCCAGCAGTCTTATTAATGGGAACTACGAGCAGTACTTC.

The table lists this clone with many counts. This chain uses TRBV2 with TRBJ2-7; maybe TRBD1 (5 bases). Germline V gene lookup returns CDR1 SNHLY and CDR2 FYNNEI. The germline V and J ends were trimmed by 8 bases and 5 bases, with 10 bases remaining between them. The CDR3 runs 11 residues. CDR3 sequence (DNA): TGTGCCAGCCATTGGGGCCACGAGCAGTACTTC. Amino acid sequence: CASHWGHEQYF.

This clone came up a few times. Since a much larger clone is just one base distant, this may be a read error. V gene TRBV12-3 or TRBV12-4 combines with J gene TRBJ2-1; tentative D call: TRBD2 (5 bases). The V end lost 7 bases, the J end lost 9 bases, and 22 bases lay between the germline ends. The CDR3 extends over 15 amino acids. CDR3 residues: CASTLFGSGGSEQFF. CDR3 bases: TGTGCCAGCACTTTGTTTGGGAGTGGTGGCAGTGAGCAGTTCTTC.

Many counts were recorded for this clone. The rearrangement uses TRBV19 and TRBJ2-2; TRBD1 matches 7 bases. The CDR3 has 15 amino acids. Germline V gives CDR1 LNHDA, CDR2 SQIVND (reference sequence). V was clipped by 4 bases and J by 5 bases; unmatched bases: 7. The CDR3 loop reads CASSTDREMTGELFF. The CDR3 DNA sequence: TGTGCCAGTAGTACAGACAGGGAAATGACCGGGGAGCTGTTTTTT. The entire variable domain, with the rest obtained from reference TRBV19 and TRBJ2-2, is as follows: DGGITQSPKYLFRKEGQNVTLSCEQNLNHDAMYWYRQDPGQGLRLIYYSQIVNDFQKGDIAEGYSVSREKKESFPLTVTSAQKNPTAFYLCASSTDREMTGELFFGEGSRLTVL.

Ten or more counts support this clone. The sample has other DNA sequences that encode this CDR3 too. The J gene is TRBJ1-2, the V gene TRBV29-1, with TRBD1 as a possible D gene (6 bases). Trimming left V 1 base short and J 4 bases short, with 16 bases between. The germline V gene encodes CDR1 SQVTM and CDR2 ANQGSEA. The CDR3 totals 15 residues. CDR3 nucleotide sequence: TGCAGCGTTGAAGTTCTGGGGGGGCTTAGCTATGGCTACACCTTC. Protein: CSVEVLGGLSYGYTF.

This clone came up many times. A junction boundary mismatches the germline segment, possibly from a read error. Additional DNA sequences in this sample encode the identical CDR3. The chain carries TRBV11-1 and TRBJ2-2, with 11 bases aligning to TRBD1. Germline V CDR1 and CDR2: SGHAT, FQDESV (reference sequence). The CDR3 totals 19 residues. CDR3 in amino acids: CASSPRAAGTGGRTGELVF. Written as DNA, the CDR3 is TGTGCCAGCAGCCCGCGAGCGGCCGGGACAGGGGGGCGCACCGGGGAGCTGGTTTTT.

This clone has just a few counts. The rearrangement joins TRBV24-1 to TRBJ2-1; TRBD2 is a possible D gene (6 bases). V lost 5 bases and J lost 5, with 15 bases in between. The germline CDR1 and CDR2 sequences are KGHDR and SFDVKD. The CDR3 has 15 amino acids. The chain's CDR3 is CATSVGTYPNNEQFF. The CDR3 region has the DNA TGTGCCACCAGTGTGGGGACTTACCCTAACAATGAGCAGTTCTTC.

Many counts were recorded for this clone. The rearrangement links TRBV5-1 to TRBJ2-7, with D maybe TRBD2 (5 bases). Deletions cut 3 bases from V and 4 bases from J, with 14 bases between. The CDR3 is 14 amino acids. Germline values: CDR1 SGHRS, CDR2 YFSETQ. The CDR3 is CASSSTGSIYEQYF. The CDR3 region has the DNA TGCGCCAGCAGCTCGACGGGGTCGATTTACGAGCAGTACTTC.

This clone was counted only a few times. A much larger clone lies a single base off, so this may be a read error. Other nucleotide sequences from this sample produce the same CDR3. The chain employs TRBV6-1 and TRBJ2-4; 7 bases match TRBD1. There are 13 residues in the CDR3. Trimming removed 6 bases from V and 4 bases from J; junction bases left unmatched: 3. Germline V gene sequence: CDR1 MNHNS, CDR2 SASEGT. The CDR3: CASRHRGKNIQYF. CDR3 bases: TGTGCCAGCAGACACAGGGGTAAAAACATTCAGTACTTC.

In this sample, this clone turned up many times. The rearrangement joins TRBV5-6 to TRBJ1-1; D gene uncertain. There are 14 residues in the CDR3. The V and J ends lost 6 bases and 1 base respectively, with 13 bases between them. Germline V lookup: CDR1 SGHDT, CDR2 YYEEEE. DNA for the CDR3: TGTGCCAGCACCTCCCCCCAGTGGAACACTGAAGCTTTCTTT. It yields the protein CASTSPQWNTEAFF.

In its sample, this clone is medium-sized. CDR3: CALFEGRSGVGNEQFF. The CDR3 DNA follows: TGTGCCCTTTTCGAGGGGAGGTCGGGGGTCGGAAATGAGCAGTTCTTC. The chain links TRBV2 to TRBJ2-1; weak D call: TRBD2 (6 bases). This CDR3 has 16 amino acids. CDR1 and CDR2 from the germline V gene are SNHLY and FYNNEI. V was trimmed by 11 bases and J by 7 bases, leaving 27 bases between them.

This clone was detected many times. A much larger clone lies a single base off, so this may be a read error. The V gene is TRBV2, the J gene TRBJ1-1; D is unresolved. Germline loops: CDR1 SNHLY, CDR2 FYNNEI. This CDR3 is 13 amino acids long. The DNA of the CDR3 is TGTGCCAGCAGTGGCCCTATGAACGCTGAAGCTTTCTTT. This codes for CASSGPMNAEAFF.

The rearrangement joins TRBV5-1 to TRBJ2-1, with no clear D. Germline V gives CDR1 SGHRS, CDR2 YFSETQ. The CDR3 runs to 16 residues. The V end was cut by 0 bases, the J end by 4 bases, with 14 bases between. CDR3: CASSLEAGSIYNEQFF. The CDR3 DNA sequence: TGCGCCAGCAGCTTGGAAGCCGGATCGATATACAATGAGCAGTTCTTC.

This clone was counted many times. V gene TRBV5-5 combines with J gene TRBJ2-5, with 7 bases matching TRBD1. The length of the CDR3 is 15 residues. The germline CDR1 and CDR2 sequences are SGHKS and YYEKEE (reference sequence). V shed 0 bases and J 1 base; nucleotides not matched to a gene: 3. CDR3 DNA sequence: TGTGCCAGCAGCTTGGGGACAGGCCTCCAAGAGACCCAGTACTTC. Its protein is CASSLGTGLQETQYF.

This clone was observed at least ten times. The chain uses TRBV20-1 and TRBJ1-5; 7 nucleotides agree with TRBD1. V lost 0 bases and J lost 0; bases outside the gene matches: 5. The CDR3 is made up of 16 amino acids. The germline V gene encodes CDR1 DFQATT and CDR2 SNEGSKA (reference sequence). For the CDR3, the DNA is TGCAGTGCTAGAGACGGGGGACAGTATAGCAATCAGCCCCAGCATTTT. Its translation: CSARDGGQYSNQPQHF.